These T cell receptor beta chains were read from a single sample in a study of blood T cell repertoires in COVID-19. This table comes from immunoSEQ multiplex PCR, and its TCRdb copy is limited to in-frame clones, with some not included. The profile shows about 260,000 clones, around 87% of them singletons. Sequencing was done on a sample of peripheral blood. The receptors come from a woman in her 40s who had recovered from COVID-19. Both conserved end residues are trimmed from each CDR3.

TRBJ1-1,TRBV9,ASSVGDRELGAEAF
TRBJ2-3,TRBV12-3/TRBV12-4,ASSYLLADTQY
TRBJ2-4,TRBV9,ASSVDLAGGLNIQY
TRBJ1-1,TRBV4-3,ASSQKWTGRVGRQAF
TRBJ1-1,TRBV5-1,ASSIDSRPGTEAF
TRBJ1-1,TRBV7-3,ASSRTAATEAF
TRBJ2-2,TRBV25-1,ASSPTSGTGELF
TRBJ2-7,TRBV4-1,ASSHYYRAGSYEQY
TRBJ2-5,TRBV11-2,ASSGGNRETQY
TRBJ2-1,TRBV6-5,ASRAGTVTYNEQF
TRBJ2-3,TRBV24-1,ATSDPTSGGTDTQY
TRBJ2-5,TRBV5-5,ASSFSVQETQY
TRBJ2-7,TRBV9,ASSVMGAASEQY
TRBJ1-1,TRBV7-3,ASSLRADRVYTEAF
TRBJ1-3,TRBV7-6,ASSFGWSSGNTIY
TRBJ2-7,TRBV5-4,ASSQSTGATYEQY
TRBJ1-2,TRBV6-5,ASSYGSGGSYGYT
TRBJ2-3,TRBV30,AWDKGQGVDTQY
TRBJ2-7,TRBV5-6,ASSLGDREQY
TRBJ2-4,TRBV24-1,ATSDGQGYAKNIQY
TRBJ2-2,TRBV2,ASSQQGWFAGELF
TRBJ2-2,TRBV27,ASSFSADLITGELF
TRBJ2-3,TRBV29-1,SESSGTD
TRBJ1-1,TRBV6-1,ASSEIGGMNTEAF
TRBJ2-1,TRBV2,ASSEKTRQGGEQF
TRBJ1-2,TRBV6-5,ASSYLARGRYGYT
TRBJ1-1,TRBV12-3/TRBV12-4,ASSPGDTEAF
TRBJ2-3,TRBV11-3,ASSLDSGATDTQY
TRBJ2-1,TRBV18,ASSPILGTDYNEQF
TRBJ1-4,TRBV6-5,ASSYSGQGAEEKLF
TRBJ1-2,TRBV5-4,ASSLDRGPYGYT
TRBJ2-2,TRBV11-2,ASSPRGGGTTGELF
TRBJ2-6,TRBV7-2,ASSGATAGANVLT
TRBJ2-7,TRBV7-2,ASSLQGHTDYEQY
TRBJ1-2,TRBV6-1,ASSGPWGRENYGYT
TRBJ1-6,TRBV5-1,ASSVGTGDSPLH
TRBJ1-5,TRBV28,ASSSPRANQPQH
TRBJ2-3,TRBV2,ASKRGGQITDTQY
TRBJ2-7,TRBV5-4,ASSLLPGVFSYEQY
TRBJ2-7,TRBV27,ASSPDGSSYEQY
TRBJ2-1,TRBV5-8,ASSSLAGGYNEQF
TRBJ1-5,TRBV5-4,ASSFGSNQPQH
TRBJ2-5,TRBV6-5,ASSYLGGGLAGTQY
TRBJ1-4,TRBV29-1,SATPGTGSEKLF
TRBJ1-2,TRBV9,ASSATGGAYGYT